This entry lists 16 T cell receptor beta chains sequenced from one sample in a study of beta chain features in type 1 diabetes (dated by TCRdb to 2017 to 2018). Libraries were made using the immunoSEQ multiplex PCR assay. All of the isolated RNA was reverse transcribed with the High Capacity cDNA Reverse Transcription Kit, so expressed TCRB transcripts were sequenced. As stored in TCRdb, this immuneACCESS dataset retains in-frame rearrangements with V and J assigned. A fraction of the clones does not appear; measured against another copy, unresolved V genes explain less than half of the discrepancy, and the remainder lacks a known reason. The sample records approximately 170,000 clones, roughly 9% of which are singletons. The biggest ten clones account for about 2.1% of the sample. What was sequenced was central memory CD4+ T cells from blood. All receptors come from a woman between 18 and 30 years old in good health.

The CDR3 DNA follows: TGTGCCACCTCAGAGGCAGGGAAGGATAGTAACGAGCAGTACTTC. Translated, it gives CATSEAGKDSNEQYF. The rearrangement joins TRBV15 to TRBJ2-7; D possibly corresponds to TRBD1 (5 bases). The CDR3 sequence is 15 residues long. The V and J ends lost 8 bases and 5 bases respectively, with 22 bases between them. CDR1 LNHNV and CDR2 YYDKDF come from the germline V gene (reference sequence).

The rearrangement uses TRBV4-2 and TRBJ2-4; 9 bases line up with TRBD1. The junction had 7 bases not matched to a gene; V was cut back by 2 bases and J by 8 bases. Germline assignment: CDR1 LGHNA and CDR2 YNFKEQ. The CDR3 sequence is 15 residues long. In DNA, the CDR3 is TGTGCCAGCAGCCAACTCTCGACAGGGGGGGACATTCAGTACTTC. As protein: CASSQLSTGGDIQYF.

The rearrangement links TRBV6-1 to TRBJ1-1, with D uncertain. The CDR3 is made up of 12 amino acids. Trimming shortened V by 5 bases and J by 4 bases, and 8 bases separated the two germline ends. CDR1 is MNHNS, CDR2 SASEGT, per germline. The CDR3 spells CASSSIATEAFF. The CDR3 bases are TGTGCCAGCAGTAGCATAGCCACTGAAGCTTTCTTT.

This clone was counted a few times. The genes are TRBV7-9 and TRBJ1-5; TRBD1 matches at 9 bases. Germline CDR1 is SEHNR and CDR2 is FQNEAQ (reference sequence). The J segment lost 6 bases and the V segment lost 5 bases, leaving 5 bases of the junction unmatched. This CDR3 contains 14 residues. This CDR3 reads CASSHGTGSQPQHF. The CDR3 DNA is TGTGCCAGCAGCCACGGGACAGGGAGTCAGCCCCAGCATTTT.

The chain carries TRBV9 and TRBJ2-1; 15 nucleotides line up with TRBD2. J was trimmed by 9 bases and V by 0 bases; bases with no gene match: 7. Germline CDR1 SGDLS, CDR2 YYNGEE. This CDR3 comprises 17 residues. CDR3 sequence: CASSVAGTSGRLGEQFF. The CDR3 DNA sequence: TGTGCCAGCAGCGTAGCCGGGACTAGCGGGAGGTTGGGTGAGCAGTTCTTC.

The gene calls are TRBV18 and TRBJ2-5; 7 bases agree with TRBD1. The CDR3 length is 14 residues. From germline, CDR1 is KGHSH and CDR2 LQKENI. V trimming: 9 bases; J trimming: 0 bases; junction bases outside the gene matches: 7. As DNA, the CDR3 is TGTGCCAGTGCGGACAGGATTTACCAAGAGACCCAGTACTTC. Protein product: CASADRIYQETQYF.

This clone was seen more than once but under ten times. The chain links TRBV5-1 to TRBJ2-1, with 9 positions matching TRBD1. From germline, CDR1 is SGHRS and CDR2 YFSETQ. The V segment lost 4 bases and the J segment 5 bases; nucleotides outside the gene matches: 13. The CDR3 totals 17 residues. The CDR3 DNA follows: TGCGCCAGCAGCCAGGGAACCGGGACAGGGAGGAACAATGAGCAGTTCTTC. It specifies CASSQGTGTGRNNEQFF. The whole variable domain, remainder taken from reference TRBV5-1 and TRBJ2-1, is KAGVTQTPRYLIKTRGQQVTLSCSPISGHRSVSWYQQTPGQGLQFLFEYFSETQRNKGNFPGRFSGRQFSNSRSEMNVSTLELGDSALYLCASSQGTGTGRNNEQFFGPGTRLTVL.

This clone was counted between two and nine times. J is TRBJ1-5 and V is TRBV6-5, with TRBD1 matching 7 bases. CDR3 length: 15 residues. V lost 0 bases and J lost 7; bases outside the gene matches: 6. Germline CDR1 reads MNHEY; CDR2 reads SVGAGI. The CDR3 sequence is CASSYSSGGEQPQHF. The CDR3 DNA reads TGTGCCAGCAGTTACTCGTCAGGGGGAGAGCAGCCCCAGCATTTT.

V and J are TRBV2 and TRBJ1-2; possibly TRBD1 for D (6 bases). The CDR3 contains 14 residues. Trimming took 2 bases from V and 8 from J, leaving 15 bases between them. From germline, CDR1 is SNHLY and CDR2 FYNNEI. The CDR3 DNA follows: TGTGCCAGCAGTGAAAGGACTCAGGGGAACGGCTACACCTTC. Translating gives CASSERTQGNGYTF.

The rearrangement links TRBV27 to TRBJ2-2, with D maybe TRBD1 (6 bases). The CDR3 spans 15 residues. The germline V gene has CDR1 MNHEY and CDR2 SMNVEV (reference sequence). V lost 5 bases, J lost 6 bases, and 16 bases lay in between. The CDR3 here is CASSPLRGAPGELFF. Written as DNA, the CDR3 is TGTGCCAGCAGTCCCCTCAGGGGTGCGCCCGGGGAGCTGTTTTTT.

There are a few counts of this clone. J is TRBJ2-1 and V is TRBV27; D is possibly TRBD1 (5 bases). CDR3 length equals 12 residues. CDR1 is MNHEY, CDR2 SMNVEV, per germline (reference sequence). Trimming removed 2 bases at V and 7 bases at J, with 6 bases between. CDR3 sequence: CASSLRGNEQFF. The CDR3 DNA sequence: TGTGCCAGCAGTTTAAGGGGAAATGAGCAGTTCTTC.

In this sample, this clone turned up a few times. The chain uses TRBV6-1 and TRBJ2-7; TRBD1 aligns across 7 bases. Unmatched junction bases numbered 3, after V lost 0 bases and J lost 1 base. The germline CDR1 and CDR2 sequences are MNHNS and SASEGT. This CDR3 contains 15 residues. In DNA form, the CDR3 reads TGTGCCAGCAGTGAAGCGCTACAGGGGTCCTACGAGCAGTACTTC. This gives the protein CASSEALQGSYEQYF.

This clone was seen a few times. The rearrangement uses TRBV28 and TRBJ2-7; 12 nucleotides line up with TRBD2. CDR1 is MDHEN, CDR2 SYDVKM, per germline. J was trimmed by 5 bases and V by 6 bases; bases with no gene match: 8. This CDR3 contains 15 residues. CDR3 bases: TGTGCCAGCAGGCCACAGACTAGCGGGAGCCACGAGCAGTACTTC. Translation: CASRPQTSGSHEQYF.

The chain employs TRBV11-2 and TRBJ1-1; the D gene is possibly TRBD1 (5 bases). Looked up from germline, CDR1 is SGHAT and CDR2 is FQNNGV. CDR3 length: 13 amino acids. Trimming cost V 5 bases and J 6 bases, with 13 bases left between them. CDR3 sequence reads: CASSLGPDSEAFF. The CDR3 DNA reads as TGTGCCAGCAGCCTGGGGCCTGACTCTGAAGCTTTCTTT.

In this sample, this clone turned up a few times. Other nucleotide sequences from this sample produce the same CDR3. The gene calls are TRBV6-6 and TRBJ1-1, with a possible D match to TRBD1 (5 bases). This CDR3 is 14 amino acids long. V was shortened by 0 bases and J by 5 bases, with 10 bases between the two germline ends. CDR1 MNHNY and CDR2 SVGAGI come from the germline V gene (reference sequence). CDR3 residues: CASSYSSGGTEAFF. The CDR3 nucleotides read TGTGCCAGCAGTTACTCGTCGGGGGGGACTGAAGCTTTCTTT.

There are a few counts of this clone. This same CDR3 is encoded by further DNA sequences in the sample. The chain uses TRBV18 and TRBJ1-1; D is ambiguous. This CDR3 contains 13 residues. Germline CDR1 is KGHSH and CDR2 is LQKENI. V was cut by 3 bases and J by 3 bases, with 8 bases left in between. CDR3 amino acids: CASSPGEDTEAFF. The CDR3 nucleotides are TGTGCCAGCTCACCTGGCGAGGACACTGAAGCTTTCTTT. The entire variable domain, with the rest obtained from reference TRBV18 and TRBJ1-1, is as follows: NAGVMQNPRHLVRRRGQEARLRCSPMKGHSHVYWYRQLPEEGLKFMVYLQKENIIDESGMPKERFSAEFPKEGPSILRIQQVVRGDSAAYFCASSPGEDTEAFFGQGTRLTVV.